These T cell receptor beta chains were read from a single sample in a study of cytomegalovirus exposure and HLA in healthy donors. Profiling relied on immunoSEQ multiplex PCR, and the TCRdb table lists in-frame clones only, not all of them. The sample includes approximately 110,000 clones, about 90% seen only once; the top ten take less than 2.5%. The sample taken for sequencing was PBMCs. The receptor source for this set is a woman aged 18-29 years in good health and CMV-seronegative. Both conserved end residues are part of each CDR3. D genes are given only for firm matches.

14 | TRBJ2-1 | TRBD2 | TRBV7-2 | TGTGCCAGCAGCTCGTCGCTAGCGGGGGGCTTACATTTCTTC | CASSSSLAGGLHFF
16 | TRBJ2-2 | . | TRBV18 | TGTGCCAGCTCTGGGGCAGCGATAATGAACACCGGGGAGCTGTTTTTT | CASSGAAIMNTGELFF
16 | TRBJ2-2 | TRBD1 | TRBV7-6 | TGTGCCAGCAGCTTAGGACAGGGGGGTAGCACCGGGGAGCTGTTTTTT | CASSLGQGGSTGELFF
18 | TRBJ2-1 | TRBD2 | TRBV4-3 | TGCGCCAGCAGCCAGGTCTCGGGACTAGCGGGAGGAAGCAATGAGCAGTTCTTC | CASSQVSGLAGGSNEQFF
14 | TRBJ2-3 | . | TRBV30 | TGTGCCTGGAGTGTACGGAGTGTACCAGATACGCAGTATTTT | CAWSVRSVPDTQYF
13 | TRBJ2-1 | TRBD2 | TRBV6-6 | TGTGCGGTACTAGCGGGAGGGCACAATGAGCAGTTCTTC | CAVLAGGHNEQFF
15 | TRBJ1-5 | . | TRBV23-1 | TGTAACCAGAGGGAGAGAGGCAGGTCGAGGCAGCCCCAGCATTTT | CNQRERGRSRQPQHF
14 | TRBJ2-5 | . | TRBV19 | TGTGCCAGTAGTATCACTAGAGGAAAAGAGACCCAGTACTTC | CASSITRGKETQYF
17 | TRBJ1-5 | . | TRBV18 | TGTGCCAGCTCACTGTCGGGGGGGGAATATAGCAATCAGCCCCAGCATTTT | CASSLSGGEYSNQPQHF
16 | TRBJ2-5 | TRBD1 | TRBV27 | TGTGCCACCAAAAAGGCATCAGGGACAGGGGTAGAGACCCAGTACTTC | CATKKASGTGVETQYF